This passage covers 23 T cell receptor beta chains from one sample sequenced in a study of cytomegalovirus exposure and HLA in healthy donors. Both 60 Vbeta primers and 13 Jbeta primers went into the PCR. Method: immunoSEQ multiplex PCR; TCRdb's copy keeps in-frame clones and lacks some. The top ten clones hold 20% to 25% of a sample with tens of thousands of clones, 65% of them seen once. The sample was PBMCs. These receptor sequences come from a woman aged 45-60 years in good health and CMV-seropositive.

This sequence joins TRBV4-3 and TRBJ2-2; D is unclear. Trimming left V 5 bases short and J 0 bases short, with 4 bases between. This CDR3 has 13 amino acids. Germline V gene sequence: CDR1 LGHNA, CDR2 YSLEER. Here the CDR3 reads CASSVTNTGELFF. For the CDR3, the DNA is TGCGCCAGCAGCGTAACGAACACCGGGGAGCTGTTTTTT.

This clone came up once. The CDR3 reads CASSFRTPQETQYF. CDR3 DNA sequence: TGTGCCAGCAGCTTTCGGACACCCCAAGAGACCCAGTACTTC. The J gene is TRBJ2-5, the V gene TRBV7-2; possible D gene TRBD1, 5 bases. The germline gives CDR1 SGHTA, CDR2 FQGNSA. There are 14 residues in the CDR3. V lost 3 bases and J 1 base, leaving 9 bases between the germline ends.

The chain has TRBV28 and TRBJ1-5, with TRBD1 identical over 8 bases. The CDR3 runs to 15 residues. Trimming cost V 5 bases and J 3 bases; bases outside gene matches: 6. Germline V gene sequence: CDR1 MDHEN, CDR2 SYDVKM. DNA of the CDR3: TGTGCCAGCAGTAACACAGGGGGTTCCAATCAGCCCCAGCATTTT. Translating gives CASSNTGGSNQPQHF. Variable domain in full (rest from reference TRBV28 and TRBJ1-5): DVKVTQSSRYLVKRTGEKVFLECVQDMDHENMFWYRQDPGLGLRLIYFSYDVKMKEKGDIPEGYSVSREKKERFSLILESASTNQTSMYLCASSNTGGSNQPQHFGDGTRLSIL.

This clone was counted between two and nine times. The rearrangement links TRBV4-1 to TRBJ1-1; TRBD1 might be the D (5 bases). The length of the CDR3 is 15 residues. Germline-derived CDR1 and CDR2 are MGHRA and YSYEKL. V dropped 0 bases and J dropped 8 bases, with 16 bases sitting between them. Here the CDR3 reads CASSQDRGFSSEAFF. The CDR3 DNA sequence: TGCGCCAGCAGCCAAGATCGGGGGTTCAGTTCGGAAGCTTTCTTT.

J is TRBJ1-6 and V is TRBV21-1; the D segment call TRBD1 is taken from the table without a DNA check. TRBV21-1 is listed as a pseudogene. The CDR3 length is 17 residues. CDR3 protein: CASSKGGGTGCNSPLHF. CDR3 sequence (DNA): TGTGCCAGCAGCAAAGGAGGCGGGACAGGATGTAATTCACCCCTCCACTTT.

J is TRBJ2-6 and V is TRBV18; possibly TRBD1 for D (5 bases). Per germline, CDR1 KGHSH and CDR2 LQKENI. The ends were cut back, 3 bases at V and 2 bases at J, with 11 bases in the middle. The CDR3 spans 16 residues. This chain's CDR3 is CASSPAAGTGANVLTF. CDR3 bases: TGTGCCAGCTCACCCGCGGCAGGGACTGGGGCCAACGTCCTGACTTTC.

The V call is TRBV9, the J call TRBJ1-1; D remains ambiguous. V lost 0 bases, J lost 3 bases, and 6 bases lay in between. Germline-derived CDR1 and CDR2 are SGDLS and YYNGEE. The CDR3 is 13 residues long. CDR3 nucleotides: TGTGCCAGCAGCGTAGCTCTCTACACTGAAGCTTTCTTT. Translating it yields CASSVALYTEAFF. Full variable domain (missing parts from reference TRBV9 and TRBJ1-1): DSGVTQTPKHLITATGQRVTLRCSPRSGDLSVYWYQQSLDQGLQFLIQYYNGEERAKGNILERFSAQQFPDLHSELNLSSLELGDSALYFCASSVALYTEAFFGQGTRLTVV.

The chain has TRBV28 and TRBJ1-2, with 7 bases lining up with TRBD1. The junction had 5 bases not matched to a gene; V was cut back by 6 bases and J by 4 bases. Germline-derived CDR1 and CDR2 are MDHEN and SYDVKM. The CDR3 consists of 13 residues. CDR3: CASSPGQTYGYTF. The CDR3 DNA reads TGTGCCAGCAGCCCGGGACAGACCTATGGCTACACCTTC.

The rearrangement uses TRBV6-5 and TRBJ2-7; 7 bases match TRBD1. V lost 0 bases and J lost 6; bases outside the gene matches: 8. From germline, CDR1 is MNHEY and CDR2 SVGAGI. The length of the CDR3 is 15 residues. The CDR3 DNA follows: TGTGCCAGCAGTTACTCGTTAGACAGGGTTGGCGAGCAGTACTTC. Translation gives CASSYSLDRVGEQYF.

The rearrangement links TRBV28 to TRBJ2-3; D perhaps matches TRBD1 (6 bases). The V end was cut by 3 bases, the J end by 6 bases, with 19 bases between. This CDR3 contains 16 residues. Looked up from germline, CDR1 is MDHEN and CDR2 is SYDVKM. The CDR3: CASSFPPQGTLDTQYF. The CDR3 DNA sequence: TGTGCCAGCAGTTTTCCCCCACAGGGAACTTTGGATACGCAGTATTTT.

This sequence joins TRBV7-7 and TRBJ2-5, with TRBD1 matching over 9 bases. V lost 1 base to trimming and J lost 3 bases; unmatched junction nucleotides: 3. The germline gives CDR1 SSHAT, CDR2 FNYEAQ (reference sequence). The CDR3 runs to 15 residues. CDR3 sequence: CASSLGDREEETQYF. The CDR3 DNA is TGTGCCAGCAGCTTAGGGGACAGGGAGGAAGAGACCCAGTACTTC.

The chain couples TRBV7-2 to TRBJ2-5; TRBD2 aligns across 8 bases. There are 16 residues in the CDR3. V shed 4 bases and J 0 bases; nucleotides not matched to a gene: 7. Germline values: CDR1 SGHTA, CDR2 FQGNSA. CDR3 amino acids: CASSSRGAVYQETQYF. CDR3 DNA sequence: TGTGCCAGCAGCTCGCGGGGGGCCGTCTACCAAGAGACCCAGTACTTC.

The gene calls are TRBV9 and TRBJ2-1, with D uncertain. This CDR3 contains 15 residues. Between the trimmed V and J ends, which lost 0 bases and 5 bases, there was a span of 12 bases. CDR1 is SGDLS, CDR2 YYNGEE, per germline. The CDR3 DNA sequence: TGTGCCAGCAGCGTAGCGGGTTCTGCCAACAATGAGCAGTTCTTC. Its protein product is CASSVAGSANNEQFF. Combining the CDR3 with reference TRBV9 and TRBJ2-1 gives the whole variable domain DSGVTQTPKHLITATGQRVTLRCSPRSGDLSVYWYQQSLDQGLQFLIQYYNGEERAKGNILERFSAQQFPDLHSELNLSSLELGDSALYFCASSVAGSANNEQFFGPGTRLTVL.

The rearrangement uses TRBV7-8 and TRBJ2-7, with D perhaps TRBD1 (5 bases). Deletions cut 1 base from V and 3 bases from J, with 10 bases between. The germline V gene encodes CDR1 SGHVS and CDR2 FQNEAQ. The CDR3 contains 14 residues. In DNA, the CDR3 is TGTGCCAGCAGCTTAGAGGTCAGGGTCTACGAGCAGTACTTC. This codes for CASSLEVRVYEQYF.

This chain uses TRBV6-1 with TRBJ1-6; D is uncertain. The length of the CDR3 is 16 residues. Germline V gene data show CDR1 as MNHNS and CDR2 as SASEGT. With 4 bases removed from V and 0 bases from J, the gap between germline ends came to 10 bases. This chain's CDR3 is CASSGGFSSYNSPLHF. CDR3 coding DNA: TGTGCCAGCAGTGGAGGATTCAGCTCCTATAATTCACCCCTCCACTTT.

This clone has more than one count but fewer than ten. The rearrangement joins TRBV6-6 to TRBJ2-1; a weak D match, TRBD1 (5 bases). The CDR3 spans 12 residues. Germline CDR1 is MNHNY and CDR2 is SVGAGI (reference sequence). The V end was cut by 5 bases, the J end by 7 bases, with 9 bases between. The DNA for the CDR3 is TGTGCCAGCAGTGACCAGGGAAATGAGCAGTTCTTC. Amino acids: CASSDQGNEQFF.

This clone was observed a handful of times. The chain joins TRBV11-2 to TRBJ2-5; maybe TRBD2 (6 bases). The germline CDR1 and CDR2 sequences are SGHAT and FQNNGV. The CDR3 extends over 15 amino acids. V was trimmed by 4 bases and J by 1 base, leaving 13 bases between them. The CDR3 bases are TGTGCCAGCAGCTCCGGCCCTAGCGCCCAAGAGACCCAGTACTTC. This encodes CASSSGPSAQETQYF.

This CDR3 reads CASSFAGGRPYEQYF. In nucleotides, the CDR3 is TGTGCCAGCAGCTTTGCGGGGGGCAGACCCTACGAGCAGTACTTC. The chain is built from TRBV5-6 and TRBJ2-7; 8 bases fit TRBD2. The length of the CDR3 is 15 residues. The V segment lost 2 bases and the J segment 2 bases; nucleotides outside the gene matches: 6. Germline V gives CDR1 SGHDT, CDR2 YYEEEE.

This clone was picked up a small number of times. This chain joins TRBV10-3 and TRBJ1-1; TRBD1 agrees at 7 bases. The J segment lost 0 bases and the V segment lost 4 bases, leaving 2 bases of the junction unmatched. There are 14 residues in the CDR3. The germline V gene has CDR1 ENHRY and CDR2 SYGVKD. CDR3 coding DNA: TGTGCCATCAGTGGGGACAGCTTGAACACTGAAGCTTTCTTT. Its protein product is CAISGDSLNTEAFF.

The CDR3 is CASSYGWGGLGEQFF. The CDR3 DNA sequence: TGTGCCAGCAGTTATGGGTGGGGGGGCCTGGGTGAGCAGTTCTTC. The chain carries TRBV6-6 and TRBJ2-1, with D possibly matching TRBD2 (7 bases). V was pared by 3 bases and J by 9 bases, with 18 bases between. Germline loops: CDR1 MNHNY, CDR2 SVGAGI (reference sequence). CDR3 length: 15 residues.

J is TRBJ2-2 and V is TRBV4-2; D is unresolved. Germline V gene sequence: CDR1 LGHNA, CDR2 YNFKEQ. Trimming removed 5 bases at V and 8 bases at J, with 18 bases between. The CDR3 has 15 residues. The CDR3 region is CASSSAGLVGGELFF. The CDR3 nucleotides are TGTGCCAGCAGCTCCGCTGGGCTCGTTGGTGGGGAGCTGTTTTTT.

This sequence joins TRBV5-1 and TRBJ1-2, with a weak D call TRBD1 (6 bases). With 1 base removed from V and 6 bases from J, the gap between germline ends came to 10 bases. Germline-derived CDR1 and CDR2 are SGHRS and YFSETQ. This CDR3 has 13 residues. The chain's CDR3 is CASSLSTGDGYTF. CDR3 sequence (DNA): TGCGCCAGCAGCTTGTCGACAGGCGATGGCTACACCTTC.

A few counts support this clone. This chain links TRBV28 with TRBJ2-1; D gene ambiguous. Germline-derived CDR1 and CDR2 are MDHEN and SYDVKM. V gave up 5 bases and J gave up 0 bases, with 8 bases separating them. There are 14 residues in the CDR3. CDR3 DNA sequence: TGTGCCAGCAGTGCTATTAGCTCCTACAATGAGCAGTTCTTC. It translates to CASSAISSYNEQFF.